A single T cell receptor beta chain is shown here with its context. No antigen is known for it. Nothing much larger sits one base from this clone, and base qualities are not available. The protocol used for the library was UMI-ligation and nested PCR. A single-stranded oligonucleotide bearing the Illumina SP2 sequence and a UMI was ligated to the 3' end of the cDNA with T4 RNA ligase 1. PCR1 used around 4 cycles (98 degrees C 15 s, 69 degrees C 30 s, 72 degrees C 40 s), and the beta primer was an equimolar mix of RC1.1 and RC1.2 that covered TRBC1 and TRBC2. Starting at PCR2, TCR alpha and beta chains were handled separately, and sample indices and Illumina adaptors were added. The UMI, placed after an 8-base spacer, consisted of 12 random nucleotides arranged as two hexamers with a spacer between them. Libraries were sequenced on an Illumina MiSeq using v2 2x251 paired-end chemistry, with about a dozen samples typically included per run. To boost diversity, each sequencing library was supplemented with PhiX DNA at roughly 5-8%. Per the authors' processing: Raw reads were converted to FASTQ with bcl2fastq and demultiplexed by dual indices using Demultiplexor. V and J genes were assigned by Decombinator through tag matching, with a single base-pair mismatch permitted. UMIs were used by Collapsinator to correct both sequencing errors and frequency errors caused by PCR heterogeneity. CDR3Translator converted Decombinator identifiers into nucleotide sequence, translated that sequence into amino acids, and extracted CDR3 based on C- and N-terminal motifs. Each distinct KT2 TCR was counted as a cluster of KT2 sequences sharing one unique molecular identifier. The raw public reads went through TCRdb reprocessing: fastp at Q25, MiXCR clone calling, in-frame beta chains kept. Every distinct CDR3 protein forms one entry, paired with its most common genes and DNA. TCRdb, not the original authors, processed these V and J calls. The table for this sample lists 31,000 or so distinct CDR3 sequences; over 9% of them were counted only once. The ten largest clones take up roughly 9.7% of the sample.

The data derive from a study of quantifying T cell responses using KT2 cells (dated by TCRdb to about 2017). Regarding the complete study: RNA was DNase-treated and reverse transcribed with TCR alpha and beta constant-region primers, mostly using SuperScript III. The efficiency of the T4 ligation step under optimum conditions was estimated to be above 8.5%. To prevent over-amplification, PCR2 was performed as a SYBR Green qPCR and halted at a predetermined fluorescence threshold.

To test the sensitivity and accuracy of the pipeline, known numbers of KT2, a T cell clone whose TCR had already been sequenced, were spiked into unfractionated PBMC. A range of KT2-to-PBMC ratios was generated by mixing KT2 cells with a fixed number of PBMC. V loses 3 bases of germline sequence and J loses 5 bases, and the interval between the two ends is 11 bases. The CDR3 covers 13 residues, taking in both the cysteine and the phenylalanine. Of all the DNA, just the CDR3 is kept, 39 bases in frame from base 1. The germline V gene (reference sequence) sets CDR1 to DFQATT and CDR2 to SNEGSKA. Summary of the overall study and its limitations: This TCR sequencing study did not compare the pipeline side by side with other TCR sequencing techniques. Detection of KT2 sequences showed saturation at very high KT2 spike-in numbers. Counts of KT2 alpha and beta sequences scaled linearly with input KT2 cell number over several orders of magnitude. KT2 sequences were detected down to the lowest spike-in tested, about one KT2 cell per 100,000 PBMC.

The chain is encoded by TRBV20-1 joined to TRBJ2-1; a tentative D match to TRBD2 spans 6 bases. Material for sequencing was PBMCs spiked with cells of the T cell clone KT2. This TCR was recovered from a human donor. The CDR3 protein: CSASYPGDNEQFF. DNA sequence: TGCAGTGCTAGTTACCCGGGAGACAATGAGCAGTTCTTC.